This is a list of T cell receptor beta chains from one sample in a study of blood T cell repertoires in COVID-19. TCRdb keeps only in-frame clones here, not all; method: immunoSEQ multiplex PCR. The sample has around 50,000 clones; 82% are singletons. The specimen sequenced was peripheral blood. These receptors all stem from a woman of 80 years or more with acute or convalescent COVID-19. Each CDR3 is given with its conserved first and last residue. The order of the fields is V gene, CDR3 length, clone size, J gene, CDR3 protein. Size tells how often a clone was seen (once, few, many) or the class of an expanded clone, and some rows leave it out.

V gene: TRBV11-2
CDR3 length: 15
clone size: NA
J gene: TRBJ2-3
CDR3 protein: CASSLEGAGADTQYF

V gene: TRBV4-2
CDR3 length: 15
clone size: NA
J gene: TRBJ1-4
CDR3 protein: CASSHTGTRSGKLFF

V gene: TRBV21-1
CDR3 length: 19
clone size: NA
J gene: TRBJ2-7
CDR3 protein: CASSKGLLGLAGGPYEQYF

V gene: TRBV11-3
CDR3 length: 16
clone size: NA
J gene: TRBJ1-1
CDR3 protein: CASSSGGDRGNTEAFF

V gene: TRBV7-9
CDR3 length: 14
clone size: NA
J gene: TRBJ1-1
CDR3 protein: CASSPAGLNTEAFF

V gene: TRBV6-1
CDR3 length: 14
clone size: NA
J gene: TRBJ1-1
CDR3 protein: CASSELRGNTEAFF

V gene: TRBV7-2
CDR3 length: 15
clone size: NA
J gene: TRBJ2-1
CDR3 protein: CASSLRGASYNEQFF

V gene: TRBV5-1
CDR3 length: 14
clone size: NA
J gene: TRBJ2-2
CDR3 protein: CASSWAHNTGELFF

V gene: TRBV10-2
CDR3 length: 11
clone size: NA
J gene: TRBJ1-5
CDR3 protein: CASTLNQPQHF

V gene: TRBV11-2
CDR3 length: 17
clone size: NA
J gene: TRBJ2-1
CDR3 protein: CASSRRDARNLYNEQFF

V gene: TRBV5-5
CDR3 length: 15
clone size: NA
J gene: TRBJ2-7
CDR3 protein: CASSPQWQGTYEQYF

V gene: TRBV5-1
CDR3 length: 14
clone size: NA
J gene: TRBJ2-1
CDR3 protein: CASSLTSGKIEQFF

V gene: TRBV3-1/TRBV3-2
CDR3 length: 13
clone size: NA
J gene: TRBJ2-2
CDR3 protein: CASSLLDIGELFF

V gene: TRBV19
CDR3 length: 15
clone size: NA
J gene: TRBJ1-5
CDR3 protein: CASSMAGQGGQPQHF

V gene: TRBV5-1
CDR3 length: 16
clone size: once
J gene: TRBJ1-6
CDR3 protein: CASSLQGSTYNSPLHF

V gene: TRBV19
CDR3 length: 15
clone size: once
J gene: TRBJ2-5
CDR3 protein: CASSSLNGLEETQYF

V gene: TRBV3-1/TRBV3-2
CDR3 length: 14
clone size: NA
J gene: TRBJ2-1
CDR3 protein: CASSQVSGSYEQFF

V gene: TRBV7-6
CDR3 length: 17
clone size: NA
J gene: TRBJ2-3
CDR3 protein: CASSYPIGDRSTDTQYF

V gene: TRBV28
CDR3 length: 15
clone size: NA
J gene: TRBJ2-1
CDR3 protein: CASKIAGGRDNEQFF

V gene: TRBV2
CDR3 length: 14
clone size: NA
J gene: TRBJ1-1
CDR3 protein: CASSGQGRNTEAFF

V gene: TRBV19
CDR3 length: 15
clone size: NA
J gene: TRBJ2-1
CDR3 protein: CASSNGQGAYNEQFF

V gene: TRBV27
CDR3 length: 12
clone size: NA
J gene: TRBJ1-2
CDR3 protein: CASHAGGSGYTF

V gene: TRBV19
CDR3 length: 15
clone size: NA
J gene: TRBJ2-2
CDR3 protein: CASSPQGLGTGELFF

V gene: TRBV6-4
CDR3 length: 14
clone size: NA
J gene: TRBJ2-1
CDR3 protein: CASSDSTTSGASFF

V gene: TRBV28
CDR3 length: 15
clone size: NA
J gene: TRBJ2-7
CDR3 protein: CASSWEGRGFYEQYF

V gene: TRBV6-5
CDR3 length: 14
clone size: NA
J gene: TRBJ2-7
CDR3 protein: CASSRGGASVEQYF

V gene: TRBV5-5
CDR3 length: 18
clone size: NA
J gene: TRBJ2-2
CDR3 protein: CASSTGLAGVLGTGELFF

V gene: TRBV7-7
CDR3 length: 15
clone size: NA
J gene: TRBJ2-3
CDR3 protein: CASSSGGASTDTQYF

V gene: TRBV7-9
CDR3 length: 15
clone size: NA
J gene: TRBJ1-5
CDR3 protein: CASSHGGGGYQPQHF

V gene: TRBV5-6
CDR3 length: 17
clone size: NA
J gene: TRBJ1-5
CDR3 protein: CASSLAAGDHSNQPQHF

V gene: TRBV5-1
CDR3 length: 15
clone size: NA
J gene: TRBJ1-3
CDR3 protein: CASSPQGELGNTIYF